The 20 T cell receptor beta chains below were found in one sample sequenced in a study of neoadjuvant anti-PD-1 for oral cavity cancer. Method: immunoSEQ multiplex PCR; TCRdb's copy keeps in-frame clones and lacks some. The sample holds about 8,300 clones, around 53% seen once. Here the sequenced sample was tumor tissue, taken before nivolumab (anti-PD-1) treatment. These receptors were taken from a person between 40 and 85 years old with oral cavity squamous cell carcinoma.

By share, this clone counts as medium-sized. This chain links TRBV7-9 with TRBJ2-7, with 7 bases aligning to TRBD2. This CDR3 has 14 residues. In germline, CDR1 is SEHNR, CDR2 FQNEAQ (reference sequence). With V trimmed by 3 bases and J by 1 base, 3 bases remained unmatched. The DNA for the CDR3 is TGTGCCAGCAGCTTCCGGGACTATTCCTACGAGCAGTACTTC. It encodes CASSFRDYSYEQYF. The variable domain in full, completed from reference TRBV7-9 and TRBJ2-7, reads DTGVSQNPRHKITKRGQNVTFRCDPISEHNRLYWYRQTLGQGPEFLTYFQNEAQLEKSRLLSDRFSAERPKGSFSTLEIQRTEQGDSAMYLCASSFRDYSYEQYFGPGTRLTVT.

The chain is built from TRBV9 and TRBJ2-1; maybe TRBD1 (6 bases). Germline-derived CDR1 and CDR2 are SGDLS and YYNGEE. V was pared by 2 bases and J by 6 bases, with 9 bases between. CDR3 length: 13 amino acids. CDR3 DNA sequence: TGTGCCAGCAGCGTTTCAGGGGTCAATGAGCAGTTCTTC. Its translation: CASSVSGVNEQFF.

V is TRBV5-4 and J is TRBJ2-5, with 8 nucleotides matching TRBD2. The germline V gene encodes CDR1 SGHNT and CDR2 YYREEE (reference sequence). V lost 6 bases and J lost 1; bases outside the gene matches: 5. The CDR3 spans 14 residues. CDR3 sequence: CASTPGGGQETQYF. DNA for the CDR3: TGTGCCAGCACCCCCGGGGGGGGCCAAGAGACCCAGTACTTC.

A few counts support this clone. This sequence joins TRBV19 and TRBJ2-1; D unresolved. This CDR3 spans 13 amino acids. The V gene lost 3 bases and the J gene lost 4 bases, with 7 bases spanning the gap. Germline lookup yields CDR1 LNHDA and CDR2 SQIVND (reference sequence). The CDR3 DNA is TGTGCCAGTAGTATCACCACTTACAATGAGCAGTTCTTC. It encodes CASSITTYNEQFF.

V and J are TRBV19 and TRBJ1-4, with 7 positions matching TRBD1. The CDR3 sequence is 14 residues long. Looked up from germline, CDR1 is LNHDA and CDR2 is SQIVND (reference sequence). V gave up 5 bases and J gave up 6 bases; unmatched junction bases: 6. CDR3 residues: CASSSPDRDEKLFF. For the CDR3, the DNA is TGTGCCAGTAGTTCGCCCGACAGGGATGAAAAACTGTTTTTT.

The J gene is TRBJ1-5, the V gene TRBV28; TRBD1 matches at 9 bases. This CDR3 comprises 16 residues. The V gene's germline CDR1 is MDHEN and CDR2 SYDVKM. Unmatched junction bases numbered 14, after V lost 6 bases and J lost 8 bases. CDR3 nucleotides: TGTGCCAGCAGATTTGGGGGGACCGGGACAGGGAAGCCCCAGCATTTT. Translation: CASRFGGTGTGKPQHF.

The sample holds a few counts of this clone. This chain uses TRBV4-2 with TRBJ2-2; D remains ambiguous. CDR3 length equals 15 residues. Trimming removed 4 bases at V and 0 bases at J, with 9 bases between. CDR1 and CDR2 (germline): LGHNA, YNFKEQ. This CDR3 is CASSLTSSNTGELFF. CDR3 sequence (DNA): TGTGCCAGCAGCCTCACCTCTTCGAACACCGGGGAGCTGTTTTTT.

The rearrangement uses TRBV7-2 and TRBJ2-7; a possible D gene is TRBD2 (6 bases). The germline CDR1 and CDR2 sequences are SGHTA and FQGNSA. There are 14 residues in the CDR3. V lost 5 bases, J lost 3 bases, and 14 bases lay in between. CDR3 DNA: TGTGCCAGCAGCCCCAGAGCGGGCTACTACGAGCAGTACTTC. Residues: CASSPRAGYYEQYF.

CDR3 region: CASSLRDRVNEQYF. CDR3 sequence (DNA): TGTGCCAGCAGCCTCCGGGACAGGGTCAACGAGCAGTACTTC. The rearrangement links TRBV6-1 to TRBJ2-7; 9 positions agree with TRBD1. This CDR3 has 14 amino acids. Trimming removed 6 bases from V and 5 bases from J; junction bases left unmatched: 8. Per the germline V gene, CDR1 is MNHNS and CDR2 is SASEGT.

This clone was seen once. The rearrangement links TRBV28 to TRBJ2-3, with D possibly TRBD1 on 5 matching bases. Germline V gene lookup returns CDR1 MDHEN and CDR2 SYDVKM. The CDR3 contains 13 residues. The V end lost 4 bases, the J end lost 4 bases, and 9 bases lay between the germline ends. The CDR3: CASSSRVSDTQYF. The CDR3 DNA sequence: TGTGCCAGCAGTTCCAGGGTCTCAGATACGCAGTATTTT.

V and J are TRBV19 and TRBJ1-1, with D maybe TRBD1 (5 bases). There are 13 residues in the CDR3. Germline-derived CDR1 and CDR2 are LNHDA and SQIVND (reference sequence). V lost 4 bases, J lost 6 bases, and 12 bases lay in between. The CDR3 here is CASSSTWGAEAFF. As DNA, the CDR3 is TGTGCCAGTAGTAGCACGTGGGGCGCTGAAGCTTTCTTT.

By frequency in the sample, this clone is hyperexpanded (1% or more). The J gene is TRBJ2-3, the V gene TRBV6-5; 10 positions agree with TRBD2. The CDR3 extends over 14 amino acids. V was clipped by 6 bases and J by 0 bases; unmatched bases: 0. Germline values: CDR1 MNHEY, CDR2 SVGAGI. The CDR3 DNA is TGTGCCAGCAGGACTAGCGGGAGCACAGATACGCAGTATTTT. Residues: CASRTSGSTDTQYF.

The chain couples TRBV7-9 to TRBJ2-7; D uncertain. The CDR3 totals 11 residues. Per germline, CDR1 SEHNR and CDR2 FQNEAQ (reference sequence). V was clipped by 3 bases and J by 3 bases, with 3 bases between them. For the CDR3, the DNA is TGTGCCAGCAGCTTTAACTACGAGCAGTACTTC. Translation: CASSFNYEQYF.

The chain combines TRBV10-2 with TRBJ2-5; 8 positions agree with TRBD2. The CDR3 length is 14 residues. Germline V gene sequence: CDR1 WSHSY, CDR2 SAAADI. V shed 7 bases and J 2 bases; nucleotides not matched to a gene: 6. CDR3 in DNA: TGCGCCAGCAAGCAACTAGCGGATCAAGAGACCCAGTACTTC. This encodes CASKQLADQETQYF.

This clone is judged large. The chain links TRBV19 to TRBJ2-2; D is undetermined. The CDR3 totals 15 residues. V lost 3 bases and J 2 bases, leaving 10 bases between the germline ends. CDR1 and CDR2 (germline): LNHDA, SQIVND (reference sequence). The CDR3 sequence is CASSMGWLNTGELFF. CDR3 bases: TGTGCCAGTAGTATGGGTTGGCTTAACACCGGGGAGCTGTTTTTT.

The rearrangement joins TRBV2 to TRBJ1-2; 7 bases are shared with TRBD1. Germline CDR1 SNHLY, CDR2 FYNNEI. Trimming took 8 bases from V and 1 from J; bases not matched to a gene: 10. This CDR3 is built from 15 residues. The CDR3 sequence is CASCPDRDGNYGYTF. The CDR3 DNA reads TGTGCCAGCTGCCCCGACAGGGACGGTAACTATGGCTACACCTTC.

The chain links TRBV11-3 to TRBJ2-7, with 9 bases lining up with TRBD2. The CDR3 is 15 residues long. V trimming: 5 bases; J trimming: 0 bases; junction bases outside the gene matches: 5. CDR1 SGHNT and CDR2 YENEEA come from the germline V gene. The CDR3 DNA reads TGTGCCAGCAGCCGGTGGACTAGCGACTCCTACGAGCAGTACTTC. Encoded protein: CASSRWTSDSYEQYF.

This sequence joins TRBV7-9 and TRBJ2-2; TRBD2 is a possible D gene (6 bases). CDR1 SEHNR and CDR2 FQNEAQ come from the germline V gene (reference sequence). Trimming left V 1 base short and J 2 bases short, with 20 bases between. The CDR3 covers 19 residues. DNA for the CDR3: TGTGCCAGCAGCTTAGTCCAATCTAGCGCCTCACTCAACACCGGGGAGCTGTTTTTT. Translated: CASSLVQSSASLNTGELFF.

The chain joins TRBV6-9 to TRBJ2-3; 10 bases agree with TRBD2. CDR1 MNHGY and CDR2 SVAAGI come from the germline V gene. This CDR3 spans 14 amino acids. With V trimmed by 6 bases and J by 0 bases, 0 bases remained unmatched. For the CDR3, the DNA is TGTGCCAGCAGGACTAGCGGGAGCACAGATACGCAGTATTTT. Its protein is CASRTSGSTDTQYF.

The CDR3 here is CASGLVSWERETQYF. As DNA, the CDR3 is TGTGCTAGTGGTTTGGTTAGTTGGGAGCGGGAGACCCAGTACTTC. V and J are TRBV12-5 and TRBJ2-5; maybe TRBD2 (5 bases). Trimming removed 0 bases at V and 5 bases at J, with 13 bases between. This CDR3 has 15 amino acids. Germline V lookup: CDR1 LGHNT, CDR2 FRNRAP.